Listed here are 21 T cell receptor beta chains from one sample, sequenced in a study of blood T cell repertoires in COVID-19. The protocol was immunoSEQ multiplex PCR, while the TCRdb copy is restricted to in-frame clones and leaves out a portion. The data show 250,000 to 300,000 clones, around 90% seen once. The sample taken for sequencing was PBMCs or T cells enriched from blood (not recorded which). The receptors here all came from a woman aged 25 to 39 who had recovered from COVID-19.

J is TRBJ1-2 and V is TRBV2, with D possibly matching TRBD1 (6 bases). Germline CDR1 SNHLY, CDR2 FYNNEI. This CDR3 contains 13 residues. The V gene lost 3 bases and the J gene lost 6 bases, with 11 bases spanning the gap. The CDR3 loop reads CASSERQENGYTF. The CDR3 DNA reads as TGTGCCAGCAGTGAGAGACAGGAGAATGGCTACACCTTC.

This clone was recorded only once. The V gene is TRBV5-6, the J gene TRBJ2-3, with 8 bases identical to TRBD1. With V trimmed by 0 bases and J by 4 bases, 7 bases remained unmatched. The CDR3 runs 16 residues. Germline V lookup: CDR1 SGHDT, CDR2 YYEEEE. Here the CDR3 reads CASSLAPGGESDTQYF. In DNA form, the CDR3 reads TGTGCCAGCAGCTTGGCGCCAGGGGGCGAGTCAGATACGCAGTATTTT.

The rearrangement uses TRBV11-1 and TRBJ2-2; TRBD2 matches at 8 bases. The CDR3 spans 16 residues. V trimming: 1 base; J trimming: 6 bases; junction bases outside the gene matches: 7. Germline V gives CDR1 SGHAT, CDR2 FQDESV (reference sequence). CDR3 coding DNA: TGTGCCAGCAGCTTAGTAGCACAGCGGGGGCCCGGGGAGCTGTTTTTT. Its translation: CASSLVAQRGPGELFF.

This rearrangement joins TRBV7-6 to TRBJ2-3; tentatively, D is TRBD2 (6 bases). V was pared by 1 base and J by 4 bases, with 15 bases between. Germline V gene lookup returns CDR1 SGHVS and CDR2 FNYEAQ. The CDR3 length is 16 residues. The CDR3 region is CASSLEGGISADTQYF. CDR3 DNA: TGTGCCAGCAGCTTAGAGGGCGGGATAAGCGCAGATACGCAGTATTTT.

The genes are TRBV7-6 and TRBJ2-5; 8 bases fit TRBD1. The CDR3 covers 14 residues. CDR1 SGHVS and CDR2 FNYEAQ come from the germline V gene. Trimming removed 4 bases from V and 4 bases from J; junction bases left unmatched: 5. In DNA form, the CDR3 reads TGTGCCAGCAGCTCCCGGACAGGGAGAGAGACCCAGTACTTC. Amino acids: CASSSRTGRETQYF. Filled out from reference TRBV7-6 and TRBJ2-5, the complete variable domain reads GAGVSQSPRYKVTKRGQDVALRCDPISGHVSLYWYRQALGQGPEFLTYFNYEAQQDKSGLPNDRFSAERPEGSISTLTIQRTEQRDSAMYRCASSSRTGRETQYFGPGTRLLVL.

The chain couples TRBV30 to TRBJ1-2, with 7 positions matching TRBD1. The V gene's germline CDR1 is GTSNPN and CDR2 SVGIG (reference sequence). The CDR3 runs to 14 residues. The junction had 4 bases not matched to a gene; V was cut back by 1 base and J by 2 bases. The CDR3 here is CAWSGQGENYGYTF. The CDR3 DNA sequence: TGTGCCTGGAGTGGACAGGGAGAAAACTATGGCTACACCTTC.

V is TRBV9 and J is TRBJ2-3; D remains ambiguous. V lost 7 bases and J lost 7, with 13 bases in between. The CDR3 has 12 residues. CDR1 and CDR2 from the germline V gene are SGDLS and YYNGEE. CDR3 sequence reads: CASEALDYTQYF. The CDR3 DNA follows: TGTGCCAGCGAAGCGTTAGACTATACGCAGTATTTT.

This chain links TRBV27 with TRBJ1-6, with 10 bases fitting TRBD1. Germline assignment: CDR1 MNHEY and CDR2 SMNVEV (reference sequence). V was pared by 3 bases and J by 10 bases, with 6 bases of the junction left unmatched. CDR3 length equals 15 residues. The CDR3 is CASSFAGQGQSPLHF. The CDR3 DNA follows: TGTGCCAGCAGTTTCGCGGGACAGGGGCAATCACCCCTCCACTTT.

The V call is TRBV3-1 (or the pseudogene TRBV3-2), the J call TRBJ2-2; 10 bases match TRBD1. V dropped 6 bases and J dropped 8; count of bases not matched to a gene: 6. This CDR3 contains 14 residues. CDR1 is LGHDT, CDR2 YNNKEL, per germline (reference sequence). The CDR3 sequence: CASRGQGRTGELFF. CDR3 sequence (DNA): TGTGCCAGCAGGGGACAGGGGAGGACGGGGGAGCTGTTTTTT.

The chain couples TRBV19 to TRBJ1-1; 8 bases align to TRBD1. The CDR3 contains 16 residues. Losses at the gene ends were 0 bases for V and 4 bases for J; bases not matched to a gene: 7. Germline V gene data show CDR1 as LNHDA and CDR2 as SQIVND (reference sequence). The CDR3 spells CASSIDGQGMGTEAFF. The CDR3 coding sequence is TGTGCCAGTAGTATAGACGGACAGGGTATGGGCACTGAAGCTTTCTTT. The full variable domain, rest sourced from reference TRBV19 and TRBJ1-1, is DGGITQSPKYLFRKEGQNVTLSCEQNLNHDAMYWYRQDPGQGLRLIYYSQIVNDFQKGDIAEGYSVSREKKESFPLTVTSAQKNPTAFYLCASSIDGQGMGTEAFFGQGTRLTVV.

The genes are TRBV27 and TRBJ1-2; TRBD1 matches 9 bases. The CDR3 runs 16 residues. Germline values: CDR1 MNHEY, CDR2 SMNVEV (reference sequence). V was clipped by 2 bases and J by 8 bases; unmatched bases: 12. CDR3 sequence: CASSLGTGTGIGGYTF. CDR3 sequence (DNA): TGTGCCAGCAGTTTAGGAACGGGGACAGGGATTGGGGGCTACACCTTC.

J is TRBJ1-4 and V is TRBV30, with TRBD1 matching over 8 bases. The CDR3 runs to 15 residues. The V and J ends lost 2 bases and 3 bases, in that order; junction bases with no gene match: 5. Looked up from germline, CDR1 is GTSNPN and CDR2 is SVGIG (reference sequence). CDR3 loop: CAWSPGDRPNEKLFF. CDR3 in DNA: TGTGCCTGGAGTCCCGGGGACAGGCCTAATGAAAAACTGTTTTTT.

This chain joins TRBV15 and TRBJ1-1, with TRBD1 identical over 7 bases. Germline CDR1 reads LNHNV; CDR2 reads YYDKDF (reference sequence). V lost 1 base, J lost 5 bases, and 7 bases stayed unmatched. This CDR3 comprises 15 residues. CDR3 in DNA: TGTGCCACCAGCAGAGTGTTCAGGACAGGAACTGAAGCTTTCTTT. Translating it yields CATSRVFRTGTEAFF. Complete variable domain (other parts from reference TRBV15 and TRBJ1-1): DAMVIQNPRYQVTQFGKPVTLSCSQTLNHNVMYWYQQKSSQAPKLLFHYYDKDFNNEADTPDNFQSRRPNTSFCFLDIRSPGLGDTAMYLCATSRVFRTGTEAFFGQGTRLTVV.

V and J are TRBV10-3 and TRBJ1-2, with D perhaps TRBD1 (5 bases). Germline V gene sequence: CDR1 ENHRY, CDR2 SYGVKD. CDR3 size: 14 residues. Trimming took 2 bases from V and 4 from J, leaving 11 bases between them. CDR3 nucleotide sequence: TGTGCCATCAGTGAGGCGACAGAATTCTATGGCTACACCTTC. As protein: CAISEATEFYGYTF.

The chain combines TRBV7-3 with TRBJ2-5; D is unresolved. V was pared by 8 bases and J by 0 bases, with 13 bases between. The CDR3 is 14 amino acids. Germline assignment: CDR1 SGHTA and CDR2 FQGTGA. DNA of the CDR3: TGTGCCAGCTCTAAGCCCAAGTACCAAGAGACCCAGTACTTC. Translation gives CASSKPKYQETQYF. Based on the CDR3 plus reference TRBV7-3 and TRBJ2-5, the full variable domain is GAGVSQTPSNKVTEKGKYVELRCDPISGHTALYWYRQSLGQGPEFLIYFQGTGAADDSGLPNDRFFAVRPEGSVSTLKIQRTERGDSAVYLCASSKPKYQETQYFGPGTRLLVL.

This clone showed up just a few times. The genes are TRBV20-1 and TRBJ2-1; no definite D call. This CDR3 comprises 11 residues. Between the trimmed V and J ends, which lost 5 bases and 8 bases, there was a span of 10 bases. CDR1 and CDR2 (germline): DFQATT, SNEGSKA (reference sequence). The CDR3 nucleotides are TGCAGTGCTCTGAAGCTAGATGAGCAGTTCTTC. Translation gives CSALKLDEQFF.

The CDR3 DNA reads as TGCGCCAGCAGTGCGCGAGAGGGGGGGAACAGTAGCACAGATACGCAGTATTTT. It codes for CASSAREGGNSSTDTQYF. This chain connects TRBV10-1 to TRBJ2-3; D might be TRBD2 (7 bases). In germline, CDR1 is WNHNN, CDR2 SYGVQD (reference sequence). V was clipped by 4 bases and J by 0 bases, with 20 bases between them. This CDR3 region has 18 residues.

The table lists this clone with a count of one. The CDR3 DNA follows: TGTGCCAGCAGTGAGTTTGGGCAGGGAGGGACCCAGTACTTC. As protein: CASSEFGQGGTQYF. This chain uses TRBV2 with TRBJ2-5, with TRBD2 as a possible D gene (6 bases). This CDR3 spans 14 amino acids. The V gene lost 3 bases and the J gene lost 7 bases, with 15 bases spanning the gap. Germline CDR1 and CDR2: SNHLY and FYNNEI.

The gene calls are TRBV5-1 and TRBJ1-6, with D perhaps TRBD1 (5 bases). Trimming shortened V by 1 base and J by 9 bases, and 14 bases separated the two germline ends. The CDR3 extends over 15 amino acids. Germline loops: CDR1 SGHRS, CDR2 YFSETQ. CDR3 sequence (DNA): TGCGCCAGCAGCTTGAGATGGGTAACAGGTTCACCCCTCCACTTT. Encoded protein: CASSLRWVTGSPLHF.

The chain is built from TRBV28 and TRBJ1-2, with no clear D. Between the trimmed V and J ends, which lost 6 bases and 3 bases, there was a span of 8 bases. The CDR3 loop spans 12 amino acids. Germline CDR1 is MDHEN and CDR2 is SYDVKM. In nucleotides, the CDR3 is TGTGCCAGCAGCTACACAGACTATGGCTACACCTTC. Residues: CASSYTDYGYTF.

V is TRBV2 and J is TRBJ2-5; D perhaps matches TRBD1 (5 bases). Germline-derived CDR1 and CDR2 are SNHLY and FYNNEI. Trimming pared 5 bases from V and 3 bases from J, leaving 16 bases between. The CDR3 length is 15 residues. Written as DNA, the CDR3 is TGTGCCAGCAGTCAGACAGCAACTTTAAAAGAGACCCAGTACTTC. Its translation is CASSQTATLKETQYF.